The clone carrying this T cell receptor (beta chain) was recorded once. This sample was taken from a study of blood T cell repertoires in COVID-19. Original methodology: Estimated nucleated cell counts came from reference gene primer amplification. This table comes from immunoSEQ multiplex PCR, and its TCRdb copy is limited to in-frame clones, with some not included. D and trimming come from the DNA, and the V and J calls and clone size come from that table. The data show approximately 200,000 clones, 70% to 90% seen once. The specimen sequenced was peripheral blood. The TCR originated in a middle-aged man with acute or convalescent COVID-19.

The CDR3 spells CASSTSGGNEKLFF. Written as DNA, the CDR3 is TGTGCCAGCAGTACCTCAGGGGGCAATGAAAAACTGTTTTTT. This rearrangement joins TRBV6-2 or TRBV6-3 to TRBJ1-4; 8 bases line up with TRBD1. J was trimmed by 5 bases and V by 5 bases; bases with no gene match: 4. Germline-derived CDR1 and CDR2 are MNHEY and SVGEGT. This CDR3 contains 14 residues.